This T cell receptor beta chain is from a study of identical twins (TCRdb year 2016). The study in broad terms: TCR alpha and beta repertoires from monozygotic twins, unrelated adults of various ages and cord blood were deep-sequenced to test whether fetal clonotypes persist. To rule out contamination, the twin experiments were replicated at different times with different library preparation protocols. The paper's findings and limits, for the study overall: Abundant cord blood beta clonotypes carried fewer insertions; young adult naive repertoires showed a weaker similar trend, while memory repertoires showed none. In monozygotic twins, recombination models systematically underestimated out-of-frame TCR alpha sharing, but the models matched the sharing seen between unrelated individuals. Compared with coincidental sharing between unrelated individuals, out-of-frame TCR alpha sequences shared between twins showed an excess of sequences with low generation probability. Invariant T cells such as MAIT and iNKT could partly confound zero-insertion analyses, although diverse VJ usage argued against such confounding for most clonotypes. Because the same donors could not be followed over many years, the conclusions depended on cross-sectional statistical analysis. Excess twin sharing in beta out-of-frame sequences was weaker because fewer shared sequences lowered the signal-to-noise ratio.

Every donor in the study was a healthy Caucasian. Three pairs of female monozygotic twins, all aged roughly 18 to 29 years, were included in the twin cohort. Peripheral blood mononuclear cells were the source from which RNA for the TCR libraries was isolated. Library preparation used 5' RACE. Data came from an Illumina HiSeq 2000. A universal primer binding site was added through template switching, and the final cDNA carried a unique molecular identifier so that TCR cDNA molecules could be counted accurately. Specific primers in the conserved constant-segment region were used to synthesize first-strand cDNA for TCR alpha and beta chains. To control for contamination, every cDNA library carried two barcodes: a SMART-Mk sample barcode plus Illumina barcodes. TruSeq adapter sequences along with Illumina sample barcodes were introduced in two successive PCR steps. Sequencing of the TCR alpha and beta cDNA libraries was done on the Illumina HiSeq platform using custom primers. The authors' pipeline ran thus. Unique molecular identifiers were extracted from raw reads with MiGEC, and CDR3 positions were determined with MiXCR. For each individual, recombination models were inferred using an EM algorithm with the repgenHMM and IGoR tools. Shared clonotype analysis was performed with the tcR package in R, normalizing sharing by the product of cloneset sizes. Out-of-frame nonproductive sequences were analyzed to study raw recombination free of thymic and clonal selection effects. Through fastp at Q25 and MiXCR, TCRdb rebuilt clones from the public reads, retaining in-frame beta chains. Here each entry gathers all rows of one CDR3 protein and keeps the most common genes and DNA. These V and J calls are TCRdb output, not the study's own analysis. This sample is represented by a few hundred thousand distinct CDR3 sequences; over 8.5% of them were singletons. The ten top clones hold roughly 3% of the sample.

This clonotype was observed many times. The antigen it recognizes is unknown. Base qualities are missing; no much larger clone stands one base away. In addition, the sample was reused for a study of yellow fever vaccine responses in identical twins. The second source states: The T cell response to vaccination in identical twins was reported by the authors to appear partly convergent and partly personalized. In identical twins, the study followed T cell clones that responded to the vaccine with precision.

The sequenced sample consisted of PBMCs. This clonotype was obtained from a young woman in good health.

The CDR3 region reads CSANRKVAATEQYF. The DNA sequence is as follows: TGCAGTGCTAATCGAAAGGTCGCGGCGACCGAGCAGTACTTC. Recombination joined TRBV20-1 with TRBJ2-7, with the D gene not clear enough to name. V drops 4 bases and J drops 6 bases, leaving 19 bases in between. The germline V gene encodes CDR1 DFQATT and CDR2 SNEGSKA (reference sequence). The CDR3 numbers 14 residues from cysteine through phenylalanine. Left in the record is the CDR3 DNA by itself, 42 bases read in frame from the first base.